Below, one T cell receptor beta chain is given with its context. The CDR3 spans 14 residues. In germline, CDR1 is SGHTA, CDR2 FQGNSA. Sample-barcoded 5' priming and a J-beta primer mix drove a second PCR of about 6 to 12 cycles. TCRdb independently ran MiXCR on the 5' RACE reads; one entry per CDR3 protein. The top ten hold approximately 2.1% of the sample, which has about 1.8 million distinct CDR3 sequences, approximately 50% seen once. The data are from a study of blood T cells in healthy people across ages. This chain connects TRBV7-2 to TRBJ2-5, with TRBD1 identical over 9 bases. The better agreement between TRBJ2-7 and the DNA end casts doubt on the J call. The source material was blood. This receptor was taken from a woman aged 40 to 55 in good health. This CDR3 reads CASSPDRGGDEQYF. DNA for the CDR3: TGTGCCAGCAGCCCCGACAGGGGGGGCGACGAGCAGTACTTC.